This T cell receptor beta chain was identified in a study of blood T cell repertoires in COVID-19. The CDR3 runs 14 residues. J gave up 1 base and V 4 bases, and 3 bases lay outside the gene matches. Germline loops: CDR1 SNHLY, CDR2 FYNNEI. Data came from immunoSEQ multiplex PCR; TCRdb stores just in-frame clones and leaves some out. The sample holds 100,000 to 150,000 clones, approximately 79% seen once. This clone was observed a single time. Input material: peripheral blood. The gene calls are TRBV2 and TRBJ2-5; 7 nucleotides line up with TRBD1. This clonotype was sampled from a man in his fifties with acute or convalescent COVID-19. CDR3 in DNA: TGTGCCAGCAGTGTTAGGGACAGCCAAGAGACCCAGTACTTC. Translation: CASSVRDSQETQYF.